Below are 28 T cell receptor beta chains sequenced from a single sample in a study of blood T cell repertoires in COVID-19. Only in-frame clones appear in the TCRdb table, and some are missing; sequencing was by immunoSEQ multiplex PCR. Altogether 140,000 to 150,000 clones are present, about 85% being singletons, with the ten largest covering roughly 3%. Sequencing was performed on peripheral blood. These receptors came from a woman in her forties with active or convalescent COVID-19.

The chain recombines TRBV5-5 with TRBJ1-1; D may be TRBD1 (6 bases). The CDR3 is 12 residues long. The germline gives CDR1 SGHKS, CDR2 YYEKEE (reference sequence). V was trimmed by 3 bases and J by 6 bases, leaving 9 bases between them. In DNA form, the CDR3 reads TGTGCCAGCAGCTACACAGGGCCTGAAGCTTTCTTT. This codes for CASSYTGPEAFF.

The genes are TRBV6-1 and TRBJ1-2; TRBD1 might be the D (5 bases). Trimming shortened V by 1 base and J by 8 bases, and 14 bases separated the two germline ends. The CDR3 has 14 amino acids. Germline V gene sequence: CDR1 MNHNS, CDR2 SASEGT. CDR3 sequence reads: CASSEGRANGGYTF. The CDR3 bases are TGTGCCAGCAGTGAAGGCAGGGCCAACGGAGGCTACACCTTC.

The chain uses TRBV5-1 and TRBJ1-1; 8 positions agree with TRBD1. The V gene end was trimmed by 4 bases and the J gene end by 0 bases; junction bases not matched to a gene: 2. Germline V CDR1 and CDR2: SGHRS, YFSETQ. The CDR3 consists of 14 residues. The DNA of the CDR3 is TGCGCCAGCAGCCCGGGACAGGTGAACACTGAAGCTTTCTTT. It encodes CASSPGQVNTEAFF.

CDR3 protein: CASSGRGTDTQYF. The CDR3 DNA is TGTGCCAGCAGTGGCAGGGGCACAGATACGCAGTATTTT. The V and J genes are TRBV6-4 and TRBJ2-3, with a tentative D call TRBD1 (5 bases). Germline V gene lookup returns CDR1 MRHNA and CDR2 SNTAGT. CDR3 size: 13 residues. V was cut by 4 bases and J by 1 base, with 6 bases left in between.

The chain recombines TRBV28 with TRBJ1-6; 9 bases map to TRBD1. The germline gives CDR1 MDHEN, CDR2 SYDVKM. Trimming at V came to 2 bases and at J to 7 bases, leaving 3 bases not matched to a gene. CDR3 size: 15 residues. CDR3 DNA: TGTGCCAGCAGTTTAGCCGGACAGGGGAATTCACCCCTCCACTTT. It specifies CASSLAGQGNSPLHF.

The chain's CDR3 is CASSLQGQGTSYTF. CDR3 nucleotide sequence: TGCGCCAGCAGCTTGCAGGGACAGGGCACAAGCTACACCTTC. The rearrangement uses TRBV5-1 and TRBJ1-2; 9 positions match TRBD1. There are 14 residues in the CDR3. V gave up 1 base and J gave up 9 bases; unmatched junction bases: 7. CDR1 is SGHRS and CDR2 is YFSETQ in the germline V gene.

The chain has TRBV19 and TRBJ1-1; TRBD1 matches at 8 bases. Germline V gives CDR1 LNHDA, CDR2 SQIVND (reference sequence). V shed 7 bases, J shed 2 bases, and the junction held 6 bases outside the gene matches. The length of the CDR3 is 14 residues. The CDR3 DNA sequence: TGTGCCAGTAAGCGGGGACAGGCCAACACTGAAGCTTTCTTT. Its protein is CASKRGQANTEAFF. The variable domain in full, completed from reference TRBV19 and TRBJ1-1, reads DGGITQSPKYLFRKEGQNVTLSCEQNLNHDAMYWYRQDPGQGLRLIYYSQIVNDFQKGDIAEGYSVSREKKESFPLTVTSAQKNPTAFYLCASKRGQANTEAFFGQGTRLTVV.

J is TRBJ2-1 and V is TRBV9; tentative D call: TRBD2 (5 bases). Trimming cost V 4 bases and J 0 bases, with 11 bases left between them. The CDR3 spans 15 residues. CDR1 is SGDLS and CDR2 is YYNGEE in the germline V gene. CDR3 loop: CASSPSAVSYNEQFF. The CDR3 DNA reads TGTGCCAGCAGCCCATCAGCGGTCTCCTACAATGAGCAGTTCTTC.

The gene calls are TRBV11-2 and TRBJ1-6; the D is unclear. The CDR3 contains 13 residues. Germline assignment: CDR1 SGHAT and CDR2 FQNNGV. Trimming cost V 1 base and J 7 bases, with 5 bases left between them. The CDR3 spells CASSLVSNSPLHF. For the CDR3, the DNA is TGTGCCAGCAGCTTAGTGAGCAATTCACCCCTCCACTTT.

The CDR3 loop reads CASSPPWPGSREKLFF. The CDR3 DNA reads as TGTGCCAGCAGCCCCCCCTGGCCGGGATCGAGGGAAAAACTGTTTTTT. The V gene is TRBV7-6, the J gene TRBJ1-4; D not resolved. The CDR3 has 16 amino acids. The germline gives CDR1 SGHVS, CDR2 FNYEAQ. V was trimmed by 5 bases and J by 8 bases, leaving 21 bases between them. Using reference TRBV7-6 and TRBJ1-4 for the parts outside the CDR3, the full variable domain is GAGVSQSPRYKVTKRGQDVALRCDPISGHVSLYWYRQALGQGPEFLTYFNYEAQQDKSGLPNDRFSAERPEGSISTLTIQRTEQRDSAMYRCASSPPWPGSREKLFFGSGTQLSVL.

This chain links TRBV6-5 with TRBJ2-1; D possibly corresponds to TRBD1 (6 bases). This CDR3 is built from 15 residues. V lost 6 bases and J lost 0, with 12 bases in between. Germline CDR1 is MNHEY and CDR2 is SVGAGI. The CDR3: CASSPDSSSYNEQFF. The CDR3 nucleotides are TGTGCCAGCAGCCCGGACAGTAGCTCCTACAATGAGCAGTTCTTC.

The chain uses TRBV7-2 and TRBJ1-2; possible D gene TRBD1, 6 bases. V lost 5 bases to trimming and J lost 4 bases, with 14 bases between them. Germline-derived CDR1 and CDR2 are SGHTA and FQGNSA. This CDR3 is built from 14 residues. Written as DNA, the CDR3 is TGTGCCAGCAGCGGGCGCGACAGGATCTATGGCTACACCTTC. This translates into CASSGRDRIYGYTF.

A single count supports this clone. V is TRBV30 and J is TRBJ1-1; D gene ambiguous. The germline V gene has CDR1 GTSNPN and CDR2 SVGIG (reference sequence). CDR3 length: 13 residues. Trimming removed 8 bases from V and 3 bases from J, with 16 bases in between. This chain's CDR3 is CALDGRRDTEAFF. In DNA, the CDR3 is TGTGCCCTTGACGGCCGACGGGACACTGAAGCTTTCTTT. Combining the CDR3 with reference TRBV30 and TRBJ1-1 gives the whole variable domain SQTIHQWPATLVQPVGSPLSLECTVEGTSNPNLYWYRQAAGRGLQLLFYSVGIGQISSEVPQNLSASRPQDRQFILSSKKLLLSDSGFYLCALDGRRDTEAFFGQGTRLTVV.

The rearrangement joins TRBV10-3 to TRBJ2-1; 10 bases match TRBD2. Germline CDR1 and CDR2: ENHRY and SYGVKD. V lost 0 bases and J lost 8; bases outside the gene matches: 7. The CDR3 has 16 residues. The CDR3 loop is CAISESASGRVDEQFF. The DNA of the CDR3 is TGTGCCATCAGTGAGTCGGCTAGCGGGAGAGTAGATGAGCAGTTCTTC.

This chain links TRBV30 with TRBJ1-2; weak D call: TRBD1 (5 bases). Germline V CDR1 and CDR2: GTSNPN, SVGIG (reference sequence). V was cut by 8 bases and J by 5 bases, with 15 bases left in between. This CDR3 contains 12 residues. CDR3 nucleotides: TGTGCCGGGAACCAGGGTTTGTATGGCTACACCTTC. Its translation is CAGNQGLYGYTF.

The chain has TRBV6-5 and TRBJ1-6; 11 nucleotides align to TRBD1. V shed 8 bases and J 7 bases; nucleotides not matched to a gene: 1. The germline V gene has CDR1 MNHEY and CDR2 SVGAGI. This CDR3 has 13 amino acids. The CDR3, as DNA: TGTGCCAGCGGACAGGGGGCAAATTCACCCCTCCACTTT. Translation: CASGQGANSPLHF.

The chain uses TRBV29-1 and TRBJ1-1, with 9 bases matching TRBD1. J lost 8 bases, V lost 7 bases, and 5 bases had no gene match. The CDR3 covers 11 residues. Germline values: CDR1 SQVTM, CDR2 ANQGSEA. For the CDR3, the DNA is TGCAGCGCCCGGACAGGGGCGGAAGCTTTCTTT. This translates into CSARTGAEAFF.

The chain couples TRBV28 to TRBJ2-1; possibly TRBD2 for D (5 bases). Per germline, CDR1 MDHEN and CDR2 SYDVKM. Trimming shortened V by 4 bases and J by 7 bases, and 11 bases separated the two germline ends. The CDR3 is 13 amino acids. This chain's CDR3 is CASSWGSVNEQFF. DNA of the CDR3: TGTGCCAGCAGTTGGGGTAGCGTTAATGAGCAGTTCTTC.

The chain has TRBV7-8 and TRBJ2-1; 9 positions match TRBD2. The germline gives CDR1 SGHVS, CDR2 FQNEAQ. The CDR3 runs to 15 residues. Unmatched junction bases numbered 4, after V lost 1 base and J lost 6 bases. The CDR3 region has the DNA TGTGCCAGCAGCTTAGTCGCGGGAGGGGTCAATGAGCAGTTCTTC. This translates into CASSLVAGGVNEQFF. The whole variable domain, filled in from reference TRBV7-8 and TRBJ2-1, reads GAGVSQSPRYKVAKRGQDVALRCDPISGHVSLFWYQQALGQGPEFLTYFQNEAQLDKSGLPSDRFFAERPEGSVSTLKIQRTQQEDSAVYLCASSLVAGGVNEQFFGPGTRLTVL.

V gene TRBV9 combines with J gene TRBJ2-7; 9 bases align to TRBD2. The trim removed 0 bases at V and 2 bases at J, leaving 6 bases unmatched. Germline V gene sequence: CDR1 SGDLS, CDR2 YYNGEE. CDR3 length: 16 residues. The CDR3 loop is CASSVGGREGTYEQYF. The CDR3 DNA is TGTGCCAGCAGCGTAGGAGGGCGGGAGGGCACCTACGAGCAGTACTTC.

This clone came up once. The genes are TRBV29-1 and TRBJ2-7; 10 bases fit TRBD1. The CDR3 totals 12 residues. Losses at the gene ends were 8 bases for V and 4 bases for J; bases not matched to a gene: 5. Germline CDR1 SQVTM, CDR2 ANQGSEA. The CDR3 reads CSIRTGGYEQYF. CDR3 coding DNA: TGCAGCATCCGGACAGGGGGGTACGAGCAGTACTTC.

The gene calls are TRBV5-4 and TRBJ1-4, with 7 positions matching TRBD1. The CDR3 consists of 18 residues. Germline V gives CDR1 SGHNT, CDR2 YYREEE (reference sequence). V shed 2 bases and J 8 bases; nucleotides not matched to a gene: 18. This CDR3 reads CASSFGGGRETGREKLFF. The CDR3 coding sequence is TGTGCCAGCAGCTTTGGAGGTGGAAGGGAGACAGGGAGGGAAAAACTGTTTTTT.

V and J are TRBV21-1 and TRBJ2-3; the table names TRBD1, a call not compared with the DNA. TRBV21-1 is a recognized pseudogene. The CDR3 sequence is 16 residues long. Written as DNA, the CDR3 is TGTGCCAGCACCAATCAGGGACAGGGGAGCACAGATACGCAGTATTTT. Protein: CASTNQGQGSTDTQYF.

This chain uses TRBV19 with TRBJ2-7; 7 nucleotides line up with TRBD1. The trim removed 5 bases at V and 2 bases at J, leaving 12 bases unmatched. The V gene's germline CDR1 is LNHDA and CDR2 SQIVND (reference sequence). The CDR3 runs 16 residues. The DNA for the CDR3 is TGTGCCAGTAGTTCCCCTGGTCGAGGGGGCACCTACGAGCAGTACTTC. Its protein is CASSSPGRGGTYEQYF.

J is TRBJ1-3 and V is TRBV6-5; 7 bases agree with TRBD1. The ends lost 10 bases at V and 8 bases at J; junction bases unmatched: 8. Germline V gives CDR1 MNHEY, CDR2 SVGAGI. The CDR3 runs 12 residues. The CDR3 DNA reads as TGTGCCACCGGACAGGTTGGGGACACCATATATTTT. It specifies CATGQVGDTIYF.

The chain links TRBV12-3 or TRBV12-4 to TRBJ1-1; D unresolved. V gave up 3 bases and J gave up 1 base, with 3 bases separating them. The CDR3 has 12 amino acids. CDR3 sequence reads: CASSFRNTEAFF. The CDR3 DNA sequence: TGTGCCAGCAGTTTCCGGAACACTGAAGCTTTCTTT.

The chain combines TRBV11-2 with TRBJ2-6, with D possibly being TRBD1 (6 bases). CDR1 and CDR2 from the germline V gene are SGHAT and FQNNGV. The CDR3 runs 16 residues. V was shortened by 5 bases and J by 1 base, with 12 bases between the two germline ends. The CDR3 DNA reads as TGTGCCAGCAGCGGAATACAGGGATCTGGGGCCAACGTCCTGACTTTC. This gives the protein CASSGIQGSGANVLTF.

This clone was recorded at least ten times. The rearrangement joins TRBV5-4 to TRBJ1-2; D is perhaps TRBD1 (6 bases). The germline CDR1 and CDR2 sequences are SGHNT and YYREEE (reference sequence). V gave up 3 bases and J gave up 4 bases, with 16 bases separating them. This CDR3 is 15 amino acids long. CDR3 region: CASSSILQGSYGYTF. CDR3 nucleotide sequence: TGTGCCAGCAGCTCCATCCTACAGGGTTCCTATGGCTACACCTTC.